A single sample gave rise to the 32 T cell receptor beta chains below, sequenced in a study of blood T cells in healthy people across ages. The second PCR ran about 6 to 11 cycles with a sample-barcoded 5' primer and J-beta primers. TCRdb called the 5' RACE reads again in MiXCR, with one record for every CDR3 protein. The sample records about 1,800,000 distinct CDR3 sequences, about 30% being singletons. Sequencing was done on a sample of blood. The receptors shown here come from a woman in her 30s in good health.

V gene TRBV20-1 combines with J gene TRBJ2-1; 9 bases agree with TRBD2. The trim removed 0 bases at V and 0 bases at J, leaving 6 bases unmatched. The germline CDR1 and CDR2 sequences are DFQATT and SNEGSKA (reference sequence). The CDR3 is 17 amino acids. The CDR3 DNA reads as TGCAGTGCTAGAGATCAACGCGGGAGGGGCTCCTACAATGAGCAGTTCTTC. This codes for CSARDQRGRGSYNEQFF.

The CDR3 region is CASSRIRGKGSTEAFF. The CDR3 DNA reads as TGTGCCAGCAGCCGTATCAGGGGGAAGGGTAGCACTGAAGCTTTCTTT. The chain has TRBV12-3 or TRBV12-4 and TRBJ1-1; 7 nucleotides line up with TRBD1. V lost 6 bases, J lost 4 bases, and 14 bases stayed unmatched. The CDR3 sequence is 16 residues long.

A few counts support this clonotype. The V call is TRBV7-3, the J call TRBJ2-5; 7 nucleotides line up with TRBD2. Trimming cost V 5 bases and J 11 bases; bases outside gene matches: 17. The CDR3 totals 15 residues. CDR1 and CDR2 from the germline V gene are SGHTA and FQGTGA. The DNA of the CDR3 is TGTGCCAGCAGCCCACCGGGACTATCACCTCATGAGCAGTACTTC. Translation: CASSPPGLSPHEQYF.

The V and J genes are TRBV10-1 and TRBJ1-1, with TRBD1 matching over 9 bases. This CDR3 region has 16 residues. The ends lost 4 bases at V and 4 bases at J; junction bases unmatched: 10. Germline assignment: CDR1 WNHNN and CDR2 SYGVQD (reference sequence). The CDR3 nucleotides are TGCGCCAGCAGTGGACCGGGACAGGGATGGGGCACTGAAGCTTTCTTT. This encodes CASSGPGQGWGTEAFF.

V gene TRBV5-1 combines with J gene TRBJ2-1; TRBD1 matches at 7 bases. Germline-derived CDR1 and CDR2 are SGHRS and YFSETQ. V lost 4 bases to trimming and J lost 7 bases; unmatched junction nucleotides: 8. This CDR3 spans 14 amino acids. The CDR3 bases are TGCGCCAGCAGCCAGAGACAGGGTGTGAATGAGCAGTTCTTC. This encodes CASSQRQGVNEQFF.

This chain links TRBV7-8 with TRBJ1-4; D gene ambiguous. Germline V gene sequence: CDR1 SGHVS, CDR2 FQNEAQ. This CDR3 has 13 amino acids. V was cut by 2 bases and J by 8 bases, with 9 bases left in between. CDR3 in amino acids: CASSLIDSEKLFF. The CDR3 region has the DNA TGTGCCAGCAGCTTAATTGATTCGGAAAAACTGTTTTTT.

This clonotype showed up many times. The gene calls are TRBV7-2 and TRBJ2-6; TRBD2 might be the D (6 bases). The CDR3 runs 16 residues. In germline, CDR1 is SGHTA, CDR2 FQGNSA. Between the trimmed V and J ends, which lost 5 bases and 0 bases, there was a span of 11 bases. The CDR3 sequence: CASSPSVSSGANVLTF. CDR3 coding DNA: TGTGCCAGCAGCCCTAGCGTTAGCTCTGGGGCCAACGTCCTGACTTTC. Looking up the rest from reference TRBV7-2 and TRBJ2-6 gives the full variable domain: GAGVSQSPSNKVTEKGKDVELRCDPISGHTALYWYRQSLGQGLEFLIYFQGNSAPDKSGLPSDRFSAERTGGSVSTLTIQRTQQEDSAVYLCASSPSVSSGANVLTFGAGSRLTVL.

The chain is built from TRBV28 and TRBJ1-2, with D maybe TRBD1 (5 bases). The V end was cut by 8 bases, the J end by 6 bases, with 7 bases between. Germline CDR1 reads MDHEN; CDR2 reads SYDVKM. The CDR3 has 10 amino acids. The CDR3 coding sequence is TGTGCCAGCGGGGGTAATGGCTACACCTTC. This sequence encodes CASGGNGYTF.

This clonotype showed up just once. This chain links TRBV20-1 with TRBJ1-4, with D unclear. Germline CDR1 is DFQATT and CDR2 is SNEGSKA (reference sequence). The CDR3 runs to 17 residues. V lost 1 base and J lost 1, with 16 bases in between. In nucleotides, the CDR3 is TGCAGTGCTAGAGCCCCTGCCAGGCACCGAACTAATGAAAAACTGTTTTTT. It specifies CSARAPARHRTNEKLFF.

The V call is TRBV20-1, the J call TRBJ1-2, with a tentative D call TRBD1 (5 bases). The V end lost 3 bases, the J end lost 5 bases, and 22 bases lay between the germline ends. Germline values: CDR1 DFQATT, CDR2 SNEGSKA (reference sequence). CDR3 length equals 16 residues. CDR3 sequence (DNA): TGCAGTGCTAGCTCGTCCGGGCCAGGGAGTCGGTATGGCTACACCTTC. As protein: CSASSSGPGSRYGYTF.

The J gene is TRBJ1-2, the V gene TRBV2; D is perhaps TRBD1 (6 bases). CDR3 length: 13 residues. The ends were cut back, 7 bases at V and 4 bases at J, with 13 bases in the middle. CDR1 is SNHLY, CDR2 FYNNEI, per germline. CDR3 coding DNA: TGTGCCAGCAAGGGGGGAGAACTCTATGGCTACACCTTC. This codes for CASKGGELYGYTF.

This clonotype was detected a few times. V usage is TRBV4-3 and J usage is TRBJ2-7; 8 bases line up with TRBD2. CDR1 and CDR2 (germline): LGHNA, YSLEER. V shed 0 bases and J 1 base; nucleotides not matched to a gene: 5. This CDR3 is built from 16 residues. CDR3 protein: CASSQDKASGSYEQYF. DNA of the CDR3: TGCGCCAGCAGCCAAGATAAGGCTAGCGGGTCCTACGAGCAGTACTTC.

The chain couples TRBV3-1 to TRBJ1-2; D might be TRBD1 (5 bases). This CDR3 region has 14 residues. Germline lookup yields CDR1 LGHDT and CDR2 YNNKEL (reference sequence). Trimming cost V 7 bases and J 4 bases, with 16 bases left between them. The CDR3 DNA follows: TGTGCCAGCACCCATGGGCAGGGTGGCTATGGCTACACCTTC. It translates to CASTHGQGGYGYTF.

This clonotype was seen a handful of times. V is TRBV10-3 and J is TRBJ2-1, with D hard to call. The CDR3 spans 12 residues. The germline V gene encodes CDR1 ENHRY and CDR2 SYGVKD. Trimming left V 8 bases short and J 6 bases short, with 11 bases between. This CDR3 reads CAIGPLGNEQFF. DNA for the CDR3: TGTGCCATCGGGCCCCTGGGCAATGAGCAGTTCTTC.

This clonotype was picked up a small number of times. The V and J genes are TRBV29-1 and TRBJ2-5; D unresolved. Trimming cost V 2 bases and J 5 bases, with 12 bases left between them. CDR3 length equals 13 residues. Looked up from germline, CDR1 is SQVTM and CDR2 is ANQGSEA. The CDR3 protein is CSVEFTVAETQYF. CDR3 coding DNA: TGCAGCGTTGAATTCACGGTAGCTGAGACCCAGTACTTC.

This clonotype has a count of ten or more. The gene calls are TRBV15 and TRBJ2-5; TRBD2 agrees at 11 bases. Germline-derived CDR1 and CDR2 are LNHNV and YYDKDF (reference sequence). CDR3 size: 19 residues. The V segment lost 0 bases and the J segment 0 bases; nucleotides outside the gene matches: 9. Written as DNA, the CDR3 is TGTGCCACCAGCAGAGATCTGAGACTAGCGGGGTCAAACCAAGAGACCCAGTACTTC. It specifies CATSRDLRLAGSNQETQYF.

The rearrangement links TRBV20-1 to TRBJ2-1, with D tentatively TRBD2 (6 bases). CDR3 length: 16 amino acids. Germline CDR1 is DFQATT and CDR2 is SNEGSKA (reference sequence). V was trimmed by 1 base and J by 1 base, leaving 14 bases between them. CDR3 sequence: CSARGVLAASYNEQFF. The DNA of the CDR3 is TGCAGTGCTAGAGGGGTACTAGCAGCGTCCTACAATGAGCAGTTCTTC.

The CDR3 sequence is CASSLLAGGKQFF. The CDR3 bases are TGTGCCAGCAGTCTACTAGCGGGGGGGAAGCAGTTCTTC. The chain employs TRBV27 and TRBJ2-1, with 13 bases that match TRBD2. The CDR3 runs 13 residues. Germline V lookup: CDR1 MNHEY, CDR2 SMNVEV (reference sequence). The V gene end was trimmed by 5 bases and the J gene end by 11 bases; junction bases not matched to a gene: 3.

The chain recombines TRBV30 with TRBJ2-7; 13 bases agree with TRBD2. Trimming removed 3 bases from V and 1 base from J; junction bases left unmatched: 18. The CDR3 has 20 residues. CDR1 is GTSNPN, CDR2 SVGIG, per germline (reference sequence). The CDR3 nucleotides are TGTGCCTGGAGAAGCCCGCATGACCGGACTAGCGGGGGCTCATCCTACGAGCAGTACTTC. It yields the protein CAWRSPHDRTSGGSSYEQYF.

This clonotype occurred a few times. A much larger clone lies one base from this, so it may be a read error. This chain uses TRBV20-1 with TRBJ2-5; perhaps TRBD2 as D (6 bases). The CDR3 consists of 13 residues. Germline V lookup: CDR1 DFQATT, CDR2 SNEGSKA (reference sequence). Written as DNA, the CDR3 is TGCAGTGCTAGTGGCGGGATCCAAGAGACCCGGTACTTC. It specifies CSASGGIQETRYF.

The chain uses TRBV19 and TRBJ1-5, with TRBD1 as a possible D gene (5 bases). With 7 bases removed from V and 3 bases from J, the gap between germline ends came to 13 bases. CDR3 length: 14 residues. Germline V gives CDR1 LNHDA, CDR2 SQIVND (reference sequence). This CDR3 is CASTSQGFNQPQHF. The CDR3 region has the DNA TGTGCCAGTACCTCGCAGGGATTCAATCAGCCCCAGCATTTT.

This clonotype came up many times. The chain joins TRBV28 to TRBJ2-7; 7 nucleotides match TRBD1. The germline V gene has CDR1 MDHEN and CDR2 SYDVKM. The CDR3 contains 14 residues. V shed 7 bases and J 5 bases; nucleotides not matched to a gene: 11. The CDR3 loop reads CASKGQGVGNEQYF. For the CDR3, the DNA is TGTGCCAGCAAGGGGCAGGGGGTGGGTAACGAGCAGTACTTC.

This clonotype was seen many times. The rearrangement links TRBV28 to TRBJ2-5, with 7 bases aligning to TRBD1. The CDR3 spans 14 residues. Per the germline V gene, CDR1 is MDHEN and CDR2 is SYDVKM. The V and J ends lost 3 bases and 5 bases, in that order; junction bases with no gene match: 6. CDR3: CASSFGQVRETQYF. DNA of the CDR3: TGTGCCAGCAGTTTCGGACAGGTACGCGAGACCCAGTACTTC.

The rearrangement joins TRBV12-3 or TRBV12-4 to TRBJ1-4; the D gene is possibly TRBD1 (6 bases). This CDR3 contains 15 residues. Trimming pared 4 bases from V and 8 bases from J, leaving 17 bases between. CDR3 sequence: CASSSWGPGPEKLFF. The DNA for the CDR3 is TGTGCCAGCAGTTCATGGGGGCCAGGACCCGAAAAACTGTTTTTT.

This clonotype appeared a few times. The genes are TRBV20-1 and TRBJ2-3, with 8 bases lining up with TRBD2. This CDR3 is built from 17 residues. V was clipped by 1 base and J by 4 bases; unmatched bases: 13. Germline CDR1 and CDR2: DFQATT and SNEGSKA (reference sequence). CDR3 sequence: CSARGLSGGALADTQYF. The CDR3 DNA reads TGCAGTGCTAGAGGTCTCTCGGGGGGGGCGCTTGCAGATACGCAGTATTTT.

This clonotype was counted a single time. V and J are TRBV10-1 and TRBJ2-7; either TRBD1 or TRBD2 may fit D (5 bases each). The length of the CDR3 is 18 residues. Germline loops: CDR1 WNHNN, CDR2 SYGVQD (reference sequence). The V end was cut by 0 bases, the J end by 4 bases, with 22 bases between. The DNA of the CDR3 is TGCGCCAGCAGTGAGTCTGGAATTCTGAGGGACGGGGCTTACGAGCAGTACTTC. Its translation is CASSESGILRDGAYEQYF.

The V call is TRBV2, the J call TRBJ1-5; possible D gene TRBD1, 5 bases. The CDR3 loop spans 14 amino acids. Germline-derived CDR1 and CDR2 are SNHLY and FYNNEI. The V end was cut by 4 bases, the J end by 5 bases, with 12 bases between. The CDR3 sequence: CASSGDRLDQPQHF. In nucleotides, the CDR3 is TGTGCCAGCAGTGGGGACCGCCTAGATCAGCCCCAGCATTTT.

The table lists this clonotype with many counts. CDR3 bases: TGCAGCGTTGTAGTTGGCGAGCAGTACTTC. It specifies CSVVVGEQYF. This rearrangement joins TRBV29-1 to TRBJ2-7; D is unclear. The germline V gene encodes CDR1 SQVTM and CDR2 ANQGSEA. V was trimmed by 4 bases and J by 6 bases, leaving 7 bases between them. This CDR3 region has 10 residues.

This clonotype was recorded only once. The chain is built from TRBV28 and TRBJ1-1, with D possibly matching TRBD1 (5 bases). The germline V gene has CDR1 MDHEN and CDR2 SYDVKM. CDR3 size: 14 residues. Trimming pared 7 bases from V and 1 base from J, leaving 13 bases between. The CDR3 nucleotides are TGTGCCAGCACCTGGGGGGAAACGAACACTGAAGCTTTCTTT. It translates to CASTWGETNTEAFF.

This clonotype came up a few times. V usage is TRBV7-9 and J usage is TRBJ1-2; 7 positions agree with TRBD1. The CDR3 totals 15 residues. With V trimmed by 5 bases and J by 4 bases, 10 bases remained unmatched. Germline V gives CDR1 SEHNR, CDR2 FQNEAQ (reference sequence). The DNA of the CDR3 is TGTGCCAGCAGCCCCACAGGGGAGCGCACCTATGGCTACACCTTC. Its translation is CASSPTGERTYGYTF.

This clonotype showed up just a few times. The chain recombines TRBV24-1 with TRBJ1-2; D is unclear. The V end lost 2 bases, the J end lost 3 bases, and 12 bases lay between the germline ends. Per germline, CDR1 KGHDR and CDR2 SFDVKD. This CDR3 is 15 amino acids long. The CDR3 nucleotides read TGTGCCACCAGTGATTCTCGAACCCCCTACTATGGCTACACCTTC. Translation gives CATSDSRTPYYGYTF.

V and J are TRBV20-1 and TRBJ2-1; 8 nucleotides line up with TRBD2. Germline-derived CDR1 and CDR2 are DFQATT and SNEGSKA (reference sequence). The CDR3 is 16 residues long. J gave up 9 bases and V 0 bases, and 13 bases lay outside the gene matches. Written as DNA, the CDR3 is TGCAGTGCTAGAGATATGCGGCCTCCGGGAGGGGGTGAGCAGTTCTTC. This sequence encodes CSARDMRPPGGGEQFF.